Below are 13 T cell receptor beta chains sequenced from a single sample in a study of cytomegalovirus exposure and HLA in healthy donors. Primers for the PCR totalled 60 Vbeta and 13 Jbeta. The method was immunoSEQ multiplex PCR; TCRdb's version includes in-frame clones alone and lacks a portion of them. Of 170,000 or so clones listed, around 77% were seen once; the top ten hold under 1.5%. The specimen was PBMCs. The receptors originated from a woman in her 30s in good health and CMV-seronegative.

The rearrangement joins TRBV6-6 to TRBJ1-1; 7 bases line up with TRBD1. Germline CDR1 reads MNHNY; CDR2 reads SVGAGI (reference sequence). The CDR3 runs 15 residues. V gave up 6 bases and J gave up 0 bases; unmatched junction bases: 7. In nucleotides, the CDR3 is TGTGCCAGCAGACGGACAGGAGGCATGAACACTGAAGCTTTCTTT. Protein product: CASRRTGGMNTEAFF.

This clone was seen just once. The chain combines TRBV27 with TRBJ2-7; maybe TRBD2 (5 bases). Germline V lookup: CDR1 MNHEY, CDR2 SMNVEV (reference sequence). Trimming left V 5 bases short and J 3 bases short, with 14 bases between. There are 14 residues in the CDR3. CDR3 nucleotides: TGTGCCAGCAGTCCCCGGGGTAAGGGCTACGAGCAGTACTTC. It specifies CASSPRGKGYEQYF.

The CDR3 loop is CASSLTGGLSYEQYF. The CDR3 DNA reads as TGTGCCAGCAGCTTGACAGGGGGCCTCTCCTACGAGCAGTACTTC. J is TRBJ2-7 and V is TRBV7-9, with TRBD1 identical over 10 bases. This CDR3 is 15 amino acids long. V lost 3 bases and J lost 0; bases outside the gene matches: 2. Germline V gene sequence: CDR1 SEHNR, CDR2 FQNEAQ (reference sequence). Complete variable domain (other parts from reference TRBV7-9 and TRBJ2-7): DTGVSQNPRHKITKRGQNVTFRCDPISEHNRLYWYRQTLGQGPEFLTYFQNEAQLEKSRLLSDRFSAERPKGSFSTLEIQRTEQGDSAMYLCASSLTGGLSYEQYFGPGTRLTVT.

The chain is built from TRBV28 and TRBJ1-2; 7 nucleotides line up with TRBD1. Per the germline V gene, CDR1 is MDHEN and CDR2 is SYDVKM. J gave up 4 bases and V 5 bases, and 7 bases lay outside the gene matches. There are 14 residues in the CDR3. The DNA for the CDR3 is TGTGCCAGCAGTCCACCTGACAGGGCCTATGGCTACACCTTC. It translates to CASSPPDRAYGYTF.

This chain uses TRBV28 with TRBJ1-4, with 10 bases fitting TRBD1. The length of the CDR3 is 15 residues. Germline values: CDR1 MDHEN, CDR2 SYDVKM. V trimming: 4 bases; J trimming: 6 bases; junction bases outside the gene matches: 5. The CDR3 DNA reads TGTGCCAGCAGTTCCCCCGGGACAGGGGATGAAAAACTGTTTTTT. It codes for CASSSPGTGDEKLFF.

The chain is built from TRBV11-2 and TRBJ2-1; 14 bases align to TRBD2. The CDR3 loop spans 17 amino acids. V gave up 5 bases and J gave up 7 bases; unmatched junction bases: 10. CDR1 is SGHAT, CDR2 FQNNGV, per germline. The CDR3 loop reads CASSDWTSGGSRNEQFF. The CDR3 DNA reads as TGTGCCAGCAGCGACTGGACTAGCGGGGGGTCCCGAAATGAGCAGTTCTTC.

V gene TRBV9 combines with J gene TRBJ2-2; no reliable D call. Germline V gene data show CDR1 as SGDLS and CDR2 as YYNGEE. This CDR3 has 13 residues. The V and J ends lost 3 bases and 1 base respectively, with 4 bases between them. In nucleotides, the CDR3 is TGTGCCAGCAGCGCCCTGAACACCGGGGAGCTGTTTTTT. Encoded protein: CASSALNTGELFF. The full variable domain, in which reference TRBV9 and TRBJ2-2 provide the parts outside the CDR3, is DSGVTQTPKHLITATGQRVTLRCSPRSGDLSVYWYQQSLDQGLQFLIQYYNGEERAKGNILERFSAQQFPDLHSELNLSSLELGDSALYFCASSALNTGELFFGEGSRLTVL.

This sequence joins TRBV18 and TRBJ2-4, with a tentative D call TRBD1 (6 bases). Trimming cost V 6 bases and J 0 bases, with 21 bases left between them. Germline V gene data show CDR1 as KGHSH and CDR2 as LQKENI. The CDR3 loop spans 18 amino acids. CDR3 sequence: CASSPGMRQVLAKNIQYF. CDR3 nucleotides: TGTGCCAGCTCCCCGGGAATGAGACAGGTACTAGCCAAAAACATTCAGTACTTC.

This clone was recorded once. CDR3 in amino acids: CASGWEGPPYEQYF. CDR3 sequence (DNA): TGTGCCAGCGGGTGGGAGGGTCCCCCCTACGAGCAGTACTTC. The V gene is TRBV2, the J gene TRBJ2-7; 7 bases are a match to TRBD2. This CDR3 region has 14 residues. Germline V gene sequence: CDR1 SNHLY, CDR2 FYNNEI. V lost 8 bases, J lost 2 bases, and 9 bases stayed unmatched. The whole variable domain, remainder taken from reference TRBV2 and TRBJ2-7, is EPEVTQTPSHQVTQMGQEVILRCVPISNHLYFYWYRQILGQKVEFLVSFYNNEISEKSEIFDDQFSVERPDGSNFTLKIRSTKLEDSAMYFCASGWEGPPYEQYFGPGTRLTVT.

V is TRBV7-2 and J is TRBJ2-7; TRBD1 aligns across 9 bases. Germline-derived CDR1 and CDR2 are SGHTA and FQGNSA. The V gene end was trimmed by 6 bases and the J gene end by 5 bases; junction bases not matched to a gene: 8. The CDR3 length is 14 residues. The DNA of the CDR3 is TGTGCCAGCAGAACCGGGACAGGGCACGACGAGCAGTACTTC. Its protein product is CASRTGTGHDEQYF.

V is TRBV6-5 and J is TRBJ2-3, with 9 bases aligning to TRBD1. The germline V gene encodes CDR1 MNHEY and CDR2 SVGAGI. Trimming at V came to 6 bases and at J to 3 bases, leaving 10 bases not matched to a gene. CDR3 length: 16 amino acids. CDR3 sequence (DNA): TGTGCCAGCAGCTACGGGGGACAGGGAGGAACAGATACGCAGTATTTT. The encoded protein is CASSYGGQGGTDTQYF.

V gene TRBV5-1 combines with J gene TRBJ2-1; TRBD2 matches 11 bases. V dropped 2 bases and J dropped 2; count of bases not matched to a gene: 3. The CDR3 is made up of 16 amino acids. Germline CDR1 is SGHRS and CDR2 is YFSETQ. The CDR3 DNA reads as TGCGCCAGCAGCTTCACTAGCGGGGGCACCTACAATGAGCAGTTCTTC. Translated: CASSFTSGGTYNEQFF. The variable domain in full, completed from reference TRBV5-1 and TRBJ2-1, reads KAGVTQTPRYLIKTRGQQVTLSCSPISGHRSVSWYQQTPGQGLQFLFEYFSETQRNKGNFPGRFSGRQFSNSRSEMNVSTLELGDSALYLCASSFTSGGTYNEQFFGPGTRLTVL.

V usage is TRBV27 and J usage is TRBJ1-2; D remains ambiguous. V dropped 5 bases and J dropped 5 bases, with 12 bases sitting between them. CDR3 size: 13 residues. The germline V gene has CDR1 MNHEY and CDR2 SMNVEV (reference sequence). The chain's CDR3 is CASSPPGGYGYTF. As DNA, the CDR3 is TGTGCCAGCAGTCCACCGGGAGGATATGGCTACACCTTC.